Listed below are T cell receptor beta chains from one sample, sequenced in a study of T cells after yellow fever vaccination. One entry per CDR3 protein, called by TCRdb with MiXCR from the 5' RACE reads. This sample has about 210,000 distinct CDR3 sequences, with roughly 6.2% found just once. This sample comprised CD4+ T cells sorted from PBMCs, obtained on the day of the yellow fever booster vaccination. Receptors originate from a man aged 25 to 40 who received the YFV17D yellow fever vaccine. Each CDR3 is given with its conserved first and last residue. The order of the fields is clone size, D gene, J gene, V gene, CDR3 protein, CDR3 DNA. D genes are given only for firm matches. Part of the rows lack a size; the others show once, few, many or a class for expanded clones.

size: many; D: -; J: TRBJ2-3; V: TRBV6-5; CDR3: CASSQSGSTDTQYF; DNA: TGTGCCAGCAGCCAGAGCGGGAGCACAGATACGCAGTATTTT
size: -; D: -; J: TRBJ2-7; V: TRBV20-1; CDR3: CSAGARTNYEQYF; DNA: TGCAGTGCGGGAGCTAGGACAAACTACGAGCAGTACTTC
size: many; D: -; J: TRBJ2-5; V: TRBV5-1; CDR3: CASTNTGTQYF; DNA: TGCGCCAGCACAAACACTGGGACCCAGTACTTC
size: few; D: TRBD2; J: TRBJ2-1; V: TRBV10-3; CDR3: CAISGPGLAPQNRNEQFF; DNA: TGTGCCATCAGTGGTCCGGGACTAGCGCCCCAAAATCGGAATGAGCAGTTCTTC
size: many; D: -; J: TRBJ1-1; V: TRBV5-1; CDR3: CASSLSVGVQRRFF; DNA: TGCGCCAGCAGCTTGTCCGTGGGGGTTCAACGGCGATTCTTT
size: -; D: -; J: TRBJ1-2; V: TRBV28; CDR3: CASSLRGGGIDYGYTF; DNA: TGTGCCAGCAGTTTGAGGGGTGGGGGGATAGACTATGGCTACACCTTC
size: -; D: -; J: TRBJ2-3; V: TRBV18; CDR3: CASSPISGSLTDTQYF; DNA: TGTGCCAGCTCACCAATATCGGGCTCCCTCACGGATACGCAGTATTTT
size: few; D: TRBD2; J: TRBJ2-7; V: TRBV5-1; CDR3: CASSLGAGGGLSSYEQYF; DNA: TGCGCCAGCAGCTTGGGCGCGGGAGGGGGCCTGAGCTCCTACGAGCAGTACTTC
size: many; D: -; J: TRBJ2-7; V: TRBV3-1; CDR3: CASSQEGGSYEQYF; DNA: TGTGCCAGCAGCCAAGAAGGCGGCTCCTACGAGCAGTACTTC
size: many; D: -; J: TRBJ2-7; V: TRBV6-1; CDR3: CASSEVGVDYEQYF; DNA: TGTGCCAGCAGTGAAGTGGGGGTCGATTACGAGCAGTACTTC
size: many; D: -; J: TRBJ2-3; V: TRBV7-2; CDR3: CASSLGGLGDTQYF; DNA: TGTGCCAGCAGCTTAGGGGGGTTGGGGGATACGCAGTATTTT
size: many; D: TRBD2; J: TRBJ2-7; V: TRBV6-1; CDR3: CASKRSGIPYEQYF; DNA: TGTGCCAGCAAAAGGAGCGGGATTCCCTACGAGCAGTACTTC
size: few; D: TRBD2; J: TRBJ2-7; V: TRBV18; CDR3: CASSPGTSRVEQYF; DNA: TGTGCCAGCTCACCAGGGACTAGCCGGGTCGAGCAGTACTTC
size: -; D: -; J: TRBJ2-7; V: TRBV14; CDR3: CASSQGTGLYEQYF; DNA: TGTGCCAGCAGCCAAGGAACGGGACTCTACGAGCAGTACTTC
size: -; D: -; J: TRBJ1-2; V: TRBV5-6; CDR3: CASVIAVANYGYTF; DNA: TGTGCCAGCGTAATAGCCGTTGCTAACTATGGCTACACCTTC
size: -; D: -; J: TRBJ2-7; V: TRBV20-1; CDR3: CSATERAAYEQYF; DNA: TGCAGTGCCACGGAGAGGGCGGCCTACGAGCAGTACTTC
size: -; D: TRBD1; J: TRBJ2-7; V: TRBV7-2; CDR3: CASKRDRGRDEQYF; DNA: TGTGCCAGCAAAAGGGACAGGGGGCGGGACGAGCAGTACTTC
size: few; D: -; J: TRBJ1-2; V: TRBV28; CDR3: CASSPLRDRGGGYTF; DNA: TGTGCCAGCAGTCCCCTGAGGGATAGGGGGGGTGGCTACACCTTC
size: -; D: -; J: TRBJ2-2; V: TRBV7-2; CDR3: CASSISGTGGELFF; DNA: TGTGCCAGCAGCATTAGCGGGACAGGGGGGGAGCTGTTTTTT
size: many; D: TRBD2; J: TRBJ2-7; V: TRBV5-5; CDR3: CASSLVGTRTYEQYF; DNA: TGTGCCAGCAGCTTGGTTGGGACTAGGACGTACGAGCAGTACTTC
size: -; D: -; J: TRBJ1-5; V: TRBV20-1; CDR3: CSALQPAGNQPQHF; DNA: TGCAGTGCTCTCCAGCCAGCGGGCAATCAGCCCCAGCATTTT
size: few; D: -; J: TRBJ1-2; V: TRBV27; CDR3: CASSSGGGGYTF; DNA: TGTGCCAGCAGTTCCGGGGGCGGCGGATACACCTTC
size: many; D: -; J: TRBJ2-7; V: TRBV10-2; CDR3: CASRGERSSYEQYF; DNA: TGCGCCAGCAGGGGAGAGCGTAGCTCCTACGAGCAGTACTTC
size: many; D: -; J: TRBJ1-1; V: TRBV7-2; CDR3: CASSPMLHQGTEAFF; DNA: TGTGCCAGCAGCCCGATGCTTCATCAGGGCACTGAAGCTTTCTTT